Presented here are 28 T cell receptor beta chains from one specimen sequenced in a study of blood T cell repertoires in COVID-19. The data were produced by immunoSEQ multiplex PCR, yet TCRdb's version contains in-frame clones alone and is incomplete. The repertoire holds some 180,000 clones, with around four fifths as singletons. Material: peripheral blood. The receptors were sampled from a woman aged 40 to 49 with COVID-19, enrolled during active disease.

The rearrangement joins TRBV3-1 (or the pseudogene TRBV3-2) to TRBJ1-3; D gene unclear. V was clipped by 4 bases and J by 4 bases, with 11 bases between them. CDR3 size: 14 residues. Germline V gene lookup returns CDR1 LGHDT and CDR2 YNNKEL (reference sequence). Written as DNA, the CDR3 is TGTGCCAGCAGCCCGGCGGGCGGCGGAAACACCATATATTTT. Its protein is CASSPAGGGNTIYF.

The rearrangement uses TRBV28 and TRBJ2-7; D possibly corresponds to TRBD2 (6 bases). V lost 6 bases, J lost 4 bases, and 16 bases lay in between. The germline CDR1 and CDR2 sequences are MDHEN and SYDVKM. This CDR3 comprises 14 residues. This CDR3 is CASSPLGGRYEQYF. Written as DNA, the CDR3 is TGTGCCAGCAGCCCATTGGGGGGAAGGTACGAGCAGTACTTC.

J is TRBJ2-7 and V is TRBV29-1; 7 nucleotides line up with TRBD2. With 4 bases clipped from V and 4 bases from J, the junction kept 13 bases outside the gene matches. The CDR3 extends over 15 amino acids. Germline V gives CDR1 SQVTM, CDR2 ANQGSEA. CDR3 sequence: CSVVRREYSGYEQYF. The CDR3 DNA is TGCAGCGTTGTTAGGCGGGAGTACAGTGGGTACGAGCAGTACTTC.

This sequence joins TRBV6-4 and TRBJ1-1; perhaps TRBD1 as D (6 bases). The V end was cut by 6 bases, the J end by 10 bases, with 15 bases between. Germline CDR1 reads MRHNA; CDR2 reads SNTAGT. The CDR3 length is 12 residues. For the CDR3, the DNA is TGTGCCAGCAGGGATGCAGGGGAACGAGCTTTCTTT. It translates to CASRDAGERAFF.

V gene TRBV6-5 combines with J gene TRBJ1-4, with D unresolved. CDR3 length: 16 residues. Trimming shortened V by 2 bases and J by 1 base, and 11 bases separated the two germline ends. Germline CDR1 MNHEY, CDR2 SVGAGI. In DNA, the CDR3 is TGTGCCAGCAGTTACGCGGCCGTCGGAACTAATGAAAAACTGTTTTTT. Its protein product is CASSYAAVGTNEKLFF.

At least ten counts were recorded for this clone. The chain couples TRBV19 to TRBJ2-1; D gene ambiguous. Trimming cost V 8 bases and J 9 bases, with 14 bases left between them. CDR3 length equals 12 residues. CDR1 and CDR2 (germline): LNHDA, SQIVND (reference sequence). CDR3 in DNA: TGTGCCAGTTTGGCCCAAAGAGGTGAGCAGTTCTTC. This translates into CASLAQRGEQFF.

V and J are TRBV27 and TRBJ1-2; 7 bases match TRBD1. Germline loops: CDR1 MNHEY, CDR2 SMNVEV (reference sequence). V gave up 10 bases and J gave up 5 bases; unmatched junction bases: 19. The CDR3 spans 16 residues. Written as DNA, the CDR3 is TGTGCCACCGCGGGGGGACAGTACAAATCTAGATATGGCTACACCTTC. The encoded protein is CATAGGQYKSRYGYTF.

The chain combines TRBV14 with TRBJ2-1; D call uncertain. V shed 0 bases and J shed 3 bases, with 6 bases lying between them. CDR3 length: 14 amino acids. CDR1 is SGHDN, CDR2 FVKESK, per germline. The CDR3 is CASSQDYSYNEQFF. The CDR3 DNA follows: TGTGCCAGCAGCCAAGATTACAGCTACAATGAGCAGTTCTTC.

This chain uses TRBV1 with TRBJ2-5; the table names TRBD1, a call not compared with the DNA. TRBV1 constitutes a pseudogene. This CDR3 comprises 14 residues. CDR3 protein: CTSSQPGTKETQYF. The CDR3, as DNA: TGCACCAGCAGCCAGCCCGGGACAAAAGAGACCCAGTACTTC.

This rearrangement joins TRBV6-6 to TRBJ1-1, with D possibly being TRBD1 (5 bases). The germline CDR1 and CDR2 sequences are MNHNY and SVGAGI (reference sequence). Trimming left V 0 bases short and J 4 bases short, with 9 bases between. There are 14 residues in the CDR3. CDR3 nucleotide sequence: TGTGCCAGCAGTTACTCCGGGGGGGGCACTGAAGCTTTCTTT. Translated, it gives CASSYSGGGTEAFF.

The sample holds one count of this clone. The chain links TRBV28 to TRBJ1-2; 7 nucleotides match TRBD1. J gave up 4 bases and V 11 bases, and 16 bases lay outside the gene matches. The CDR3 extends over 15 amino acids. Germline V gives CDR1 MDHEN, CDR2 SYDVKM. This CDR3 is CAARSEDRIAYGYTF. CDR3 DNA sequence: TGTGCCGCCCGATCGGAGGACAGGATCGCCTATGGCTACACCTTC.

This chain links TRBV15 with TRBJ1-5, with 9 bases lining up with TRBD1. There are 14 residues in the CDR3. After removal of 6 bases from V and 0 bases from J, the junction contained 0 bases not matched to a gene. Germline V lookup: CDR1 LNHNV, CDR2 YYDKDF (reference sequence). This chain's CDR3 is CATRQGASNQPQHF. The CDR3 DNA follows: TGTGCCACCAGACAGGGGGCTAGCAATCAGCCCCAGCATTTT.

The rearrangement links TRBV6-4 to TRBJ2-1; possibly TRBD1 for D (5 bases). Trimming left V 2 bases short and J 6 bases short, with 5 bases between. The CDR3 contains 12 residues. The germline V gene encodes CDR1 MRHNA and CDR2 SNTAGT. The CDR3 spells CASSDRGNEQFF. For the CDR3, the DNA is TGTGCCAGCAGTGACAGGGGCAATGAGCAGTTCTTC.

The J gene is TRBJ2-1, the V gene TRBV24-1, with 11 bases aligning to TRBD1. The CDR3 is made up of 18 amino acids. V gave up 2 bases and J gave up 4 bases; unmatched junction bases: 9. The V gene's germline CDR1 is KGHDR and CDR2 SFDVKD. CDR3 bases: TGTGCCACCAGTGATTCCCTTATGGGGACAGGGGGGTACAATGAGCAGTTCTTC. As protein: CATSDSLMGTGGYNEQFF.

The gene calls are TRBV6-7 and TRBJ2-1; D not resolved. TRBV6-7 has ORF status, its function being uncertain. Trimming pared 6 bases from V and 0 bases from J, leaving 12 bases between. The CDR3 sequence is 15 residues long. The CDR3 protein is CASRQPGYSYNEQFF. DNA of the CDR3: TGTGCCAGCAGGCAACCAGGCTACTCCTACAATGAGCAGTTCTTC.

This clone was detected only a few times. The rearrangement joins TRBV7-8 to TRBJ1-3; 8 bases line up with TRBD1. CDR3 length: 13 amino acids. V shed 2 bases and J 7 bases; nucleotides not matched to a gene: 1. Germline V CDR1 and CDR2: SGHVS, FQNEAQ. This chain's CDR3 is CASSLSGGNTIYF. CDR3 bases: TGTGCCAGCAGCTTATCAGGGGGCAACACCATATATTTT.

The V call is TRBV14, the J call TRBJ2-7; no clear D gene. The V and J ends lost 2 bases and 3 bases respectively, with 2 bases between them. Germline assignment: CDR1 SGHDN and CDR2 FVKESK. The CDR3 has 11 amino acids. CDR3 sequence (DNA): TGTGCCAGCAGCCAATACTACGAGCAGTACTTC. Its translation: CASSQYYEQYF.

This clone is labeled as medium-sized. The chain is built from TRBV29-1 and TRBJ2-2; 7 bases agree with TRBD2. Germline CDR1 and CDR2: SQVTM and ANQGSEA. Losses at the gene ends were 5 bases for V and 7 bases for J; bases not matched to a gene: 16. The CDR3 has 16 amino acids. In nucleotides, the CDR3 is TGCAGCGTTCGGTGGGGCGGGAGCCACAACGGCGGGGAGCTGTTTTTT. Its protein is CSVRWGGSHNGGELFF.

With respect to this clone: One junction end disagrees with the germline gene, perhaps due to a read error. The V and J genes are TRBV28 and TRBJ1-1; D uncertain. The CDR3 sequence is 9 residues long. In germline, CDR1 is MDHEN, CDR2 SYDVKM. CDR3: CASSLPGIF. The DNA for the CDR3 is TGTGCCAGCAGTTTACCAGGAATCTTT. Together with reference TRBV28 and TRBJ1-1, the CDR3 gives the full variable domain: DVKVTQSSRYLVKRTGEKVFLECVQDMDHENMFWYRQDPGLGLRLIYFSYDVKMKEKGDIPEGYSVSREKKERFSLILESASTNQTSMYLCASSLPGIFGQGTRLTVV.

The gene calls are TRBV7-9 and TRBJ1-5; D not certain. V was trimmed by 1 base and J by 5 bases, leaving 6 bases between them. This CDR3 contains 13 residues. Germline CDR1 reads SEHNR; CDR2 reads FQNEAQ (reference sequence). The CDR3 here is CASSLVSDQPQHF. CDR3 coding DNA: TGTGCCAGCAGCTTAGTGTCCGATCAGCCCCAGCATTTT.

CDR3: CASSSQQGRLGYTF. DNA for the CDR3: TGTGCCAGCAGTTCCCAACAGGGGAGGCTGGGCTACACCTTC. The genes are TRBV6-5 and TRBJ1-2, with TRBD1 identical over 7 bases. Germline CDR1 is MNHEY and CDR2 is SVGAGI. This CDR3 comprises 14 residues. Trimming took 4 bases from V and 8 from J; bases not matched to a gene: 10.

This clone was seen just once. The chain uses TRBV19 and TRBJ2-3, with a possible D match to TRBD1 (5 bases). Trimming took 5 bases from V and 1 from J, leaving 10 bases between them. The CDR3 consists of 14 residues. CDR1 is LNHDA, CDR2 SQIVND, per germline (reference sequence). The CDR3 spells CASSGLGRTDTQYF. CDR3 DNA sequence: TGTGCCAGTAGTGGCTTGGGGCGCACAGATACGCAGTATTTT.

CDR3 in DNA: TGTGCCAGCAGCGTAGTCGAGGGAGGGACCACAGATACGCAGTATTTT. Encoded protein: CASSVVEGGTTDTQYF. The V gene is TRBV9, the J gene TRBJ2-3; TRBD2 agrees at 7 bases. The CDR3 is 16 amino acids. CDR1 is SGDLS, CDR2 YYNGEE, per germline. The V segment lost 0 bases and the J segment 2 bases; nucleotides outside the gene matches: 6.

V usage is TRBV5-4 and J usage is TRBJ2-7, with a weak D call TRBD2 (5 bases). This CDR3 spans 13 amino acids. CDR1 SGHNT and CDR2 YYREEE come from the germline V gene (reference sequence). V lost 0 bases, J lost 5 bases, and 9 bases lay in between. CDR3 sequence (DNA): TGTGCCAGCAGCTTGGGTGACGGGAACGAGCAGTACTTC. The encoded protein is CASSLGDGNEQYF.

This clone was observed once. This CDR3 is CASSQRGGELFF. The CDR3 DNA reads TGTGCCAGCAGCCAGCGAGGCGGGGAGCTGTTTTTT. J is TRBJ2-2 and V is TRBV7-3; D unclear. Germline CDR1 is SGHTA and CDR2 is FQGTGA. The ends were cut back, 5 bases at V and 7 bases at J, with 8 bases in the middle. There are 12 residues in the CDR3.

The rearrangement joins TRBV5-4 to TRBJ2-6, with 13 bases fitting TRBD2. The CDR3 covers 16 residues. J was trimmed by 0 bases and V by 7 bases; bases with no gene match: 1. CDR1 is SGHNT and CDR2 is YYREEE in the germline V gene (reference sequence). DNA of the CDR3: TGTGCCAGCCGACTAGCGGGAGGCTCTGGGGCCAACGTCCTGACTTTC. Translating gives CASRLAGGSGANVLTF.

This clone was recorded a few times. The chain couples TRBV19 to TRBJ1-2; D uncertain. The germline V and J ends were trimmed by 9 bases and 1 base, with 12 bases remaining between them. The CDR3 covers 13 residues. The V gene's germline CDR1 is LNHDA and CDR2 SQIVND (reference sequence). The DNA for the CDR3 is TGTGCCAGCTCCCCCTCGTTTAACTATGGCTACACCTTC. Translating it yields CASSPSFNYGYTF.

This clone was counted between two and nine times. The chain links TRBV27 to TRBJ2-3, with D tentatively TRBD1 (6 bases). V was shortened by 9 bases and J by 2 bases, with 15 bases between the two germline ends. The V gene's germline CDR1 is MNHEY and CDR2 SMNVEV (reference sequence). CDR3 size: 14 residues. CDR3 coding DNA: TGTGCCAGACCTATTAGGGGGATCACAGATACGCAGTATTTT. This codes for CARPIRGITDTQYF.